The 19 T cell receptor beta chains below come from one sample, sequenced in a study of long-term antiretroviral therapy in people with HIV. Researchers report immunoSEQ v3.0 was run at survey level. Measured with immunoSEQ multiplex PCR; TCRdb has only the in-frame clones, and not every one. The sample has 20,000 to 25,000 clones, 65% to 80% seen once. The specimen comprised unsorted PBMCs, sampled 0.5 years after starting antiretroviral therapy. The receptors originated from a middle-aged woman with HIV.

The J gene is TRBJ2-1, the V gene TRBV7-6; possible D gene TRBD1, 6 bases. V lost 3 bases, J lost 8 bases, and 14 bases lay in between. Germline V CDR1 and CDR2: SGHVS, FNYEAQ. This CDR3 contains 14 residues. The CDR3 sequence is CASSLETRGDEQFF. CDR3 nucleotides: TGTGCCAGCAGCTTGGAGACCAGGGGCGATGAGCAGTTCTTC.

J is TRBJ1-2 and V is TRBV4-1; 12 nucleotides line up with TRBD1. V shed 3 bases and J 3 bases; nucleotides not matched to a gene: 5. Per germline, CDR1 MGHRA and CDR2 YSYEKL. This CDR3 has 16 amino acids. DNA for the CDR3: TGCGCCAGCAGCCACGTAGGGACAGGGGGCGACTATGGCTACACCTTC. Protein product: CASSHVGTGGDYGYTF.

The chain joins TRBV28 to TRBJ2-2; D call uncertain. Germline loops: CDR1 MDHEN, CDR2 SYDVKM. The V and J ends lost 1 base and 6 bases respectively, with 15 bases between them. The CDR3 consists of 16 residues. CDR3 nucleotides: TGTGCCAGCAGTTTATACTGGCAGGCTGCGGCCGGGGAGCTGTTTTTT. Amino acid sequence: CASSLYWQAAAGELFF. Supplemented by reference TRBV28 and TRBJ2-2, the full variable domain reads DVKVTQSSRYLVKRTGEKVFLECVQDMDHENMFWYRQDPGLGLRLIYFSYDVKMKEKGDIPEGYSVSREKKERFSLILESASTNQTSMYLCASSLYWQAAAGELFFGEGSRLTVL.

V usage is TRBV19 and J usage is TRBJ1-1; TRBD1 aligns across 7 bases. Germline V gene lookup returns CDR1 LNHDA and CDR2 SQIVND (reference sequence). CDR3 size: 15 residues. V dropped 1 base and J dropped 11; count of bases not matched to a gene: 13. CDR3 DNA: TGTGCCAGTAGTATAGCCACAGGGGCCCCGGGCATGGCTTTCTTT. Its protein is CASSIATGAPGMAFF.

The gene calls are TRBV6-1 and TRBJ1-5; a possible D gene is TRBD1 (5 bases). The germline V gene has CDR1 MNHNS and CDR2 SASEGT. This CDR3 has 13 amino acids. V lost 2 bases and J 7 bases, leaving 9 bases between the germline ends. This CDR3 reads CASSEQGSQPQHF. CDR3 nucleotides: TGTGCCAGCAGTGAACAGGGTTCGCAGCCCCAGCATTTT.

For this clone: The sample has other DNA sequences that encode this CDR3 too. V and J are TRBV5-6 and TRBJ1-1; 7 bases are shared with TRBD1. The CDR3 totals 14 residues. CDR1 is SGHDT and CDR2 is YYEEEE in the germline V gene. V lost 2 bases and J lost 0; bases outside the gene matches: 1. The CDR3 loop reads CASSLGTVNTEAFF. Written as DNA, the CDR3 is TGTGCCAGCAGCTTAGGGACAGTGAACACTGAAGCTTTCTTT.

There are a few counts of this clone. This rearrangement joins TRBV5-4 to TRBJ2-1; D is undetermined. The ends were cut back, 0 bases at V and 6 bases at J, with 1 base in the middle. The V gene's germline CDR1 is SGHNT and CDR2 YYREEE (reference sequence). CDR3 length: 11 residues. The CDR3 DNA follows: TGTGCCAGCAGCTTGGCCAATGAGCAGTTCTTC. Protein sequence: CASSLANEQFF.

This rearrangement joins TRBV6-1 to TRBJ1-6, with 7 bases lining up with TRBD1. V dropped 4 bases and J dropped 3; count of bases not matched to a gene: 9. The CDR3 loop spans 17 amino acids. The germline V gene encodes CDR1 MNHNS and CDR2 SASEGT. CDR3 coding DNA: TGTGCCAGCAGTGGCTCGATCCCAGGGGGCTATAATTCACCCCTCCACTTT. This translates into CASSGSIPGGYNSPLHF.

The chain carries TRBV2 and TRBJ1-4; a possible D gene is TRBD1 (5 bases). The ends were cut back, 7 bases at V and 10 bases at J, with 19 bases in the middle. CDR3 length equals 14 residues. CDR1 is SNHLY and CDR2 is FYNNEI in the germline V gene. This chain's CDR3 is CASKGNAEGRKLFF. CDR3 DNA: TGTGCCAGCAAGGGGAACGCTGAGGGAAGAAAACTGTTTTTT.

V usage is TRBV5-6 and J usage is TRBJ1-1; 10 nucleotides agree with TRBD1. Germline V gene sequence: CDR1 SGHDT, CDR2 YYEEEE. The CDR3 runs 12 residues. Trimming at V came to 4 bases and at J to 12 bases, leaving 6 bases not matched to a gene. CDR3 coding DNA: TGTGCCAGCAGCCGACAGGGGGCGCGAACTTTCTTT. This codes for CASSRQGARTFF. Full variable domain (outside the CDR3, taken from reference TRBV5-6 and TRBJ1-1): DAGVTQSPTHLIKTRGQQVTLRCSPKSGHDTVSWYQQALGQGPQFIFQYYEEEERQRGNFPDRFSGHQFPNYSSELNVNALLLGDSALYLCASSRQGARTFFGQGTRLTVV.

The chain is built from TRBV30 and TRBJ2-3; D gene ambiguous. CDR1 GTSNPN and CDR2 SVGIG come from the germline V gene (reference sequence). The CDR3 runs to 11 residues. Trimming removed 4 bases at V and 11 bases at J, with 13 bases between. As DNA, the CDR3 is TGTGCCTGGACCCCATTGAGTGGGCAGTATTTT. Protein: CAWTPLSGQYF.

The chain has TRBV15 and TRBJ1-4; no definite D call. The V gene lost 2 bases and the J gene lost 8 bases, with 6 bases spanning the gap. CDR3 length: 12 amino acids. Germline values: CDR1 LNHNV, CDR2 YYDKDF (reference sequence). The CDR3 sequence: CATSRREEKLFF. CDR3 DNA sequence: TGTGCCACCAGCAGAAGGGAGGAAAAACTGTTTTTT.

The rearrangement links TRBV7-9 to TRBJ2-7; D perhaps matches TRBD1 (6 bases). This CDR3 is built from 16 residues. V shed 5 bases and J shed 1 base, with 18 bases lying between them. CDR1 SEHNR and CDR2 FQNEAQ come from the germline V gene (reference sequence). CDR3 sequence: CASSPLIRGSSYEQYF. The CDR3 DNA reads TGTGCCAGCAGCCCGTTGATCAGGGGATCTTCCTACGAGCAGTACTTC.

The J gene is TRBJ2-1, the V gene TRBV9, with TRBD2 matching 10 bases. CDR1 and CDR2 from the germline V gene are SGDLS and YYNGEE. The CDR3 extends over 14 amino acids. V shed 3 bases, J shed 7 bases, and the junction held 4 bases outside the gene matches. The CDR3 protein is CASSGTSGRNEQFF. The CDR3 nucleotides read TGTGCCAGCAGCGGGACTAGCGGCAGAAATGAGCAGTTCTTC. The full variable domain, in which reference TRBV9 and TRBJ2-1 provide the parts outside the CDR3, is DSGVTQTPKHLITATGQRVTLRCSPRSGDLSVYWYQQSLDQGLQFLIQYYNGEERAKGNILERFSAQQFPDLHSELNLSSLELGDSALYFCASSGTSGRNEQFFGPGTRLTVL.

This sequence joins TRBV4-2 and TRBJ1-4; TRBD1 is a possible D gene (6 bases). Germline V gene lookup returns CDR1 LGHNA and CDR2 YNFKEQ. The CDR3 contains 15 residues. The germline V and J ends were trimmed by 0 bases and 8 bases, with 13 bases remaining between them. The CDR3 coding sequence is TGTGCCAGCAGCCAAGATCAGGGGAGGGGCGAAAAACTGTTTTTT. This codes for CASSQDQGRGEKLFF.

This sequence joins TRBV7-2 and TRBJ1-3, with D unclear. The CDR3 loop spans 16 amino acids. Germline CDR1 is SGHTA and CDR2 is FQGNSA. The germline V and J ends were trimmed by 5 bases and 0 bases, with 14 bases remaining between them. The CDR3 bases are TGTGCCAGCAGCCCTACTAGGACCAACTCTGGAAACACCATATATTTT. Amino acids: CASSPTRTNSGNTIYF.

The CDR3 loop is CAIRGQGARYTEAFF. For the CDR3, the DNA is TGTGCCATCAGGGGACAGGGGGCCCGGTACACTGAAGCTTTCTTT. This chain connects TRBV10-3 to TRBJ1-1, with 12 bases aligning to TRBD1. Germline V gives CDR1 ENHRY, CDR2 SYGVKD. This CDR3 contains 15 residues. After removal of 6 bases from V and 3 bases from J, the junction contained 5 bases not matched to a gene.

The CDR3 nucleotides are TGTGCCAGCAATAACCTAGGGGCCGAAAAACTGTTTTTT. Amino acid sequence: CASNNLGAEKLFF. The gene calls are TRBV28 and TRBJ1-4; the D gene is possibly TRBD1 (5 bases). The germline CDR1 and CDR2 sequences are MDHEN and SYDVKM. Trimming removed 7 bases at V and 8 bases at J, with 14 bases between. CDR3 length equals 13 residues.

In the case of this clone: This specimen includes other DNA sequences encoding the same CDR3. The chain's CDR3 is CASSLAGLEAFF. In DNA form, the CDR3 reads TGTGCCAGCAGCTTAGCTGGACTTGAAGCTTTCTTT. The V call is TRBV7-9, the J call TRBJ1-1; D remains ambiguous. Germline lookup yields CDR1 SEHNR and CDR2 FQNEAQ (reference sequence). The CDR3 covers 12 residues. The ends were cut back, 0 bases at V and 7 bases at J, with 6 bases in the middle.